This T cell receptor beta chain was documented in a study of T cell clonotyping in hematopoietic cell transplantation. Turning to the study itself: Cytoreduction preceded collection of pretransplant recipient samples.

As concerns this clone: Its antigen is undetermined.

Study-level findings and limits: Recipient TCR diversity dropped after transplant; expanded clonotypes rose from day 30 to 180. No sorting was done, leaving CD4 and CD8 contributions mixed.

V was pared by 4 bases and J by 2 bases, with 7 bases of the junction left unmatched. Germline V CDR1 and CDR2: SGHRS, YFSETQ. The CDR3 totals 16 residues. Time point meaning: recipient sample about 28 days before transplant, after cytoreduction. Sequencing was performed with immunoSEQ multiplex PCR; in TCRdb, only in-frame clones are kept and a portion is missing. There are roughly 20,000 clones in the sample; around 90% occur only once, and 3% to 4.5% lies in the top ten. The sequencing used peripheral blood mononuclear cells, collected before stem cell transplant. The rearrangement uses TRBV5-1 and TRBJ2-7; 12 bases agree with TRBD2. The receptor was derived from a man aged 18 to 30 with biphenotypic leukemia. Some clones in this sample may be carry-over from other donors' samples. The CDR3 DNA sequence: TGCGCCAGCAGCGATCCGACTAGCGGGAGCACCTACGAGCAGTACTTC. It encodes CASSDPTSGSTYEQYF.